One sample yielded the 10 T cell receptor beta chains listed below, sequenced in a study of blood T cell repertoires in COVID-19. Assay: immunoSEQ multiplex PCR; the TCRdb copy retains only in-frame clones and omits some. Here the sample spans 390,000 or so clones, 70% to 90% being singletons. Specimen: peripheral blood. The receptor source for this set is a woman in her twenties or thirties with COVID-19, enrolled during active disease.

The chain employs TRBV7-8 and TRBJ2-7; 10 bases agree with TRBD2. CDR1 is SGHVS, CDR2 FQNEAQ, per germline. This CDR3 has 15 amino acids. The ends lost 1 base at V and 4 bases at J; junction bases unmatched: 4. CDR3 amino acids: CASSLGRTSGYEQYF. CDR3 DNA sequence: TGTGCCAGCAGCTTAGGCCGGACTAGCGGATACGAGCAGTACTTC.

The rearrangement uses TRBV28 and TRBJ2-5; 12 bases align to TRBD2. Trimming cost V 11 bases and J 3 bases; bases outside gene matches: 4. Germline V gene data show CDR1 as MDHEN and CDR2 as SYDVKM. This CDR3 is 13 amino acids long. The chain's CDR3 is CAGRLAGEETQYF. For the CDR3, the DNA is TGTGCCGGCCGACTAGCGGGAGAAGAGACCCAGTACTTC.

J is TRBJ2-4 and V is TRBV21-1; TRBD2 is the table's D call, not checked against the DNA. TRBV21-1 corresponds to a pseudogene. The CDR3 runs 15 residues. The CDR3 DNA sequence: TGTGCCAGCAGCAAAGCGGGGTTCGGGGGGCGCATGGAGTACTTC. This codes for CASSKAGFGGRMEYF.

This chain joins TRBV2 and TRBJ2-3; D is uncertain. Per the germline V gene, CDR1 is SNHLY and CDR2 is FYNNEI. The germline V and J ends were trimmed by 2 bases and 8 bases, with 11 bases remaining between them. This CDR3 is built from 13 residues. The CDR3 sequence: CASSETGLGTQYF. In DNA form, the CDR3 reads TGTGCCAGCAGTGAAACTGGGCTCGGTACGCAGTATTTT. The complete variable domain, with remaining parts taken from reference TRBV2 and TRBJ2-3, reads EPEVTQTPSHQVTQMGQEVILRCVPISNHLYFYWYRQILGQKVEFLVSFYNNEISEKSEIFDDQFSVERPDGSNFTLKIRSTKLEDSAMYFCASSETGLGTQYFGPGTRLTVL.

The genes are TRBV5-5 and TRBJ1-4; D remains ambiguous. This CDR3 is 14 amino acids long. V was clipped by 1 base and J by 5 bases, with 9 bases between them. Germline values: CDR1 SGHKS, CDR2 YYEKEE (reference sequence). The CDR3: CASSLTALNEKLFF. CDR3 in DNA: TGTGCCAGCAGCTTGACAGCTTTGAATGAAAAACTGTTTTTT.

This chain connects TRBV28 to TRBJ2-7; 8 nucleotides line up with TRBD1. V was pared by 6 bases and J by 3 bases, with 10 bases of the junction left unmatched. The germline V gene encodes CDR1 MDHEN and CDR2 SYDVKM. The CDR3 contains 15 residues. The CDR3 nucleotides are TGTGCCAGCAGCCAACCCCGACAGGGGAACTACGAGCAGTACTTC. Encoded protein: CASSQPRQGNYEQYF.

The CDR3 DNA is TGTGCCAGCAGTGAGTTGGCATTGCAGACCGGGGAGCTGTTTTTT. It is translated as CASSELALQTGELFF. The rearrangement links TRBV6-1 to TRBJ2-2; D is uncertain. Germline V CDR1 and CDR2: MNHNS, SASEGT. V was pared by 3 bases and J by 5 bases, with 13 bases between. This CDR3 has 15 amino acids.

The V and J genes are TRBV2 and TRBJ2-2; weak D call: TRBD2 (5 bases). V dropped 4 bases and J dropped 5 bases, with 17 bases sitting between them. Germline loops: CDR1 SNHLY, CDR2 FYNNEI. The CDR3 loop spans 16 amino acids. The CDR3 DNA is TGTGCCAGCAGTGTTGTGGGTCTAGCCGCGACCGGGGAGCTGTTTTTT. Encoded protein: CASSVVGLAATGELFF.

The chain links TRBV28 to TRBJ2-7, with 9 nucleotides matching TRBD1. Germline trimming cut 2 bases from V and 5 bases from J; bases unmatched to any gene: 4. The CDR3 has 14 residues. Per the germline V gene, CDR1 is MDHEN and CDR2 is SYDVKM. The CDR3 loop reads CASSLTGQGDEQYF. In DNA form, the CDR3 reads TGTGCCAGCAGTTTAACGGGACAGGGCGACGAGCAGTACTTC.

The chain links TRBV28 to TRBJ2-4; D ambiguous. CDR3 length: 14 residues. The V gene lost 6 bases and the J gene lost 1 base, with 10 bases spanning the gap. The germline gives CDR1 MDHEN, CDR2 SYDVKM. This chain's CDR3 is CASRATSAKNIQYF. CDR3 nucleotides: TGTGCCAGCAGGGCAACGTCCGCCAAAAACATTCAGTACTTC.